This T cell receptor beta chain was sequenced for a study of CD8+CD57+ T cells in acquired aplastic anemia. Study-wide context: Mean yield of DNA from sorted CD4+ and CD8+ cells was roughly 3.2 ug. Among healthy donors, CD4+ cells averaged around 10 million reads.

General study results and limits: Patients and controls were found to share 25 to 35 CD8+ CDR3 sequences.

Genomic DNA acted as the template from which TCR beta VDJ combination and CDR3 sequence profiling were carried out. TCRdb fed the reads into MiXCR, producing one record per CDR3 protein. The sample includes some 190,000 distinct CDR3 sequences, approximately 49% seen only once; the top ten take under 3%. CDR1 is LNHDA, CDR2 SQIVND, per germline (reference sequence). The CDR3 runs to 14 residues. With 7 bases removed from V and 5 bases from J, the gap between germline ends came to 17 bases. Details on this clonotype: The antigen is undetermined.

Sequencing was performed on sorted CD4+, CD8+, or CD8+CD57+ T cells (not recorded which) from PBMCs. The clonotype comes from a human donor in good health. The rearrangement joins TRBV19 to TRBJ1-1; tentatively, D is TRBD1 (5 bases). The CDR3 sequence: CASTRDPQGTEAFF. As DNA, the CDR3 is TGTGCCAGTACCAGGGACCCGCAGGGTACTGAAGCTTTCTTT.